This T cell receptor beta chain was profiled in a study of blood T cells in healthy people across ages. There were healthy Caucasian individuals from Russia, aged 6 to 90, serving as donors. Every donor contributed around 10 milliliters of peripheral blood by blood draw. This clonotype was detected a few times. Next came a second PCR, run for about 7 to 11 cycles, which used a sample-barcoded 5' primer along with a J-beta primer mix. With 12 random nucleotides, a template-switch adaptor tagged each individual cDNA molecule. In TCRdb, the 5' RACE reads were re-called with MiXCR into one record per CDR3 protein. Seen here are some 1,800,000 distinct CDR3 sequences, about two fifths observed once, and the top ten hold 23%. The sequence derives from a human donor in good health. The sample taken for sequencing was blood.

CDR3 region: CASSSPGPIYNEQFF. The CDR3 bases are TGTGCCAGCAGCTCCCCGGGACCGATATACAATGAGCAGTTCTTC. The chain carries TRBV7-2 and TRBJ2-1, with D perhaps assigned TRBD1 or TRBD2 (5 bases each). The CDR3 has 15 amino acids. Germline V lookup: CDR1 SGHTA, CDR2 FQGNSA. V was pared by 4 bases and J by 4 bases, with 14 bases between.